The 13 T cell receptor beta chains reported below all come from one sample, sequenced in a study of blood T cell repertoires in COVID-19. Here immunoSEQ multiplex PCR was the method, and the copy in TCRdb shows in-frame clones only, minus some. The sample has 150,000 or so clones; around 75% are singletons. The sample comprised peripheral blood. These receptors were obtained from a woman aged 65 to 85 with COVID-19, enrolled during active disease.

About this clone itself: At one end the junction does not follow the germline gene, possibly because of a read error. The rearrangement uses TRBV14 and TRBJ1-3; 12 positions match TRBD1. Looked up from germline, CDR1 is SGHDN and CDR2 is FVKESK. The CDR3 totals 19 residues. The CDR3 region has the DNA TGTGCCAGCAGCCAATTCCCGGGACAGGGGGCCGTGGGTCGAAACGCCATATATTTT. This encodes CASSQFPGQGAVGRNAIYF. Full variable domain (missing parts from reference TRBV14 and TRBJ1-3): EAGVTQFPSHSVIEKGQTVTLRCDPISGHDNLYWYRRVMGKEIKFLLHFVKESKQDESGMPNNRFLAERTGGTYSTLKVQPAELEDSGVYFCASSQFPGQGAVGRNAIYFGEGSWLTVV.

This chain uses TRBV12-3 or TRBV12-4 with TRBJ1-4, with 7 bases that match TRBD1. CDR3 length equals 12 residues. The trim removed 6 bases at V and 8 bases at J, leaving 3 bases unmatched. CDR3 in amino acids: CASRWDREKLFF. CDR3 DNA: TGTGCCAGCAGATGGGACAGAGAAAAACTGTTTTTT.

The chain joins TRBV25-1 to TRBJ2-1; the D gene is possibly TRBD2 (5 bases). From germline, CDR1 is MGHDK and CDR2 SYGVNS. V shed 3 bases and J shed 3 bases, with 15 bases lying between them. This CDR3 is built from 16 residues. CDR3 residues: CASSDTTGGFYNEQFF. As DNA, the CDR3 is TGTGCCAGCAGTGACACTACCGGAGGTTTCTACAATGAGCAGTTCTTC.

This chain connects TRBV14 to TRBJ2-7; TRBD1 is a possible D gene (5 bases). V lost 6 bases and J 0 bases, leaving 12 bases between the germline ends. The CDR3 runs to 14 residues. The germline V gene has CDR1 SGHDN and CDR2 FVKESK. The CDR3 region is CASSTWGSSYEQYF. CDR3 sequence (DNA): TGTGCCAGCAGTACTTGGGGCAGCTCCTACGAGCAGTACTTC.

This chain connects TRBV5-1 to TRBJ1-1; D ambiguous. CDR1 SGHRS and CDR2 YFSETQ come from the germline V gene. The CDR3 runs 16 residues. Trimming removed 3 bases from V and 0 bases from J, with 15 bases in between. CDR3 region: CASSWTPTGMNTEAFF. CDR3 DNA: TGCGCCAGCAGCTGGACTCCGACGGGAATGAACACTGAAGCTTTCTTT.

The CDR3 spells CASTTSPSGGDTQYF. The CDR3 nucleotides read TGTGCCAGCACTACTTCCCCTAGCGGGGGTGATACGCAGTATTTT. This chain connects TRBV7-9 to TRBJ2-3; TRBD2 matches at 10 bases. The CDR3 covers 15 residues. Trimming cost V 7 bases and J 6 bases; bases outside gene matches: 10. CDR1 is SEHNR and CDR2 is FQNEAQ in the germline V gene (reference sequence).

This clone has just a few counts. The V gene is TRBV4-1, the J gene TRBJ1-4, with D maybe TRBD1 (6 bases). With 4 bases removed from V and 8 bases from J, the gap between germline ends came to 14 bases. The CDR3 runs to 14 residues. Germline CDR1 reads MGHRA; CDR2 reads YSYEKL. CDR3 sequence: CASSPQGLEEKLFF. CDR3 DNA: TGCGCCAGCAGCCCCCAGGGGTTGGAGGAAAAACTGTTTTTT.

This clone was observed a few times. Written as DNA, the CDR3 is TGCGCCAGCAGACAGGCGGTCGGGTCTAGGACTGAAGCTTTCTTT. As protein: CASRQAVGSRTEAFF. This chain links TRBV5-1 with TRBJ1-1; tentatively, D is TRBD1 (5 bases). Per the germline V gene, CDR1 is SGHRS and CDR2 is YFSETQ. V was trimmed by 5 bases and J by 5 bases, leaving 19 bases between them. CDR3 length: 15 residues.

The chain is built from TRBV4-3 and TRBJ2-3, with 13 bases fitting TRBD2. CDR3 length equals 17 residues. V trimming: 5 bases; J trimming: 1 base; junction bases outside the gene matches: 6. Germline V gives CDR1 LGHNA, CDR2 YSLEER. The CDR3 DNA sequence: TGCGCCAGCAGCGCCGGAGGACTAGCGGGGGGCACAGATACGCAGTATTTT. This gives the protein CASSAGGLAGGTDTQYF.

This chain links TRBV4-2 with TRBJ1-2; D is unclear. The CDR3 is 14 amino acids. The germline V gene has CDR1 LGHNA and CDR2 YNFKEQ. Trimming removed 4 bases from V and 5 bases from J, with 14 bases in between. The CDR3 DNA sequence: TGTGCCAGCAGCCCCACCGAGGGTGAGTATGGCTACACCTTC. Its translation: CASSPTEGEYGYTF.

V gene TRBV2 combines with J gene TRBJ2-2; tentative D call: TRBD1 (5 bases). V lost 4 bases to trimming and J lost 3 bases, with 15 bases between them. This CDR3 is 16 amino acids long. Germline V gives CDR1 SNHLY, CDR2 FYNNEI. The CDR3 DNA follows: TGTGCCAGCAGTGGGGCCAGGGAAATTGACACCGGGGAGCTGTTTTTT. Its translation: CASSGAREIDTGELFF. The whole variable domain, filled in from reference TRBV2 and TRBJ2-2, reads EPEVTQTPSHQVTQMGQEVILRCVPISNHLYFYWYRQILGQKVEFLVSFYNNEISEKSEIFDDQFSVERPDGSNFTLKIRSTKLEDSAMYFCASSGAREIDTGELFFGEGSRLTVL.

This clone was detected only a few times. V usage is TRBV6-2 or TRBV6-3 and J usage is TRBJ1-1; D remains unclear. Germline V gene data show CDR1 as MNHEY and CDR2 as SVGEGT. Trimming removed 4 bases at V and 11 bases at J, with 20 bases between. CDR3 length: 14 amino acids. CDR3 region: CASSSRPAEASAFF. The CDR3 DNA reads as TGTGCCAGCAGTTCCCGCCCGGCCGAGGCGTCGGCTTTCTTT.

This clone has only one observation. V gene TRBV3-1 (or the pseudogene TRBV3-2) combines with J gene TRBJ1-1; TRBD1 might be the D (6 bases). Germline V lookup: CDR1 LGHDT, CDR2 YNNKEL (reference sequence). The CDR3 sequence is 14 residues long. V was cut by 2 bases and J by 1 base, with 8 bases left in between. Here the CDR3 DNA reads TGTGCCAGCAGCCAACTAGGGGGGAACACTGAAGCTTTCTTT. It translates to CASSQLGGNTEAFF.